The entry below describes one T cell receptor (beta chain). What this receptor recognizes is not known. Within one base of it there is no much larger clone, and no base qualities were kept. This sample was included in a study of T cell changes during pregnancy in multiple sclerosis (dated 2019 in TCRdb). Background on the whole study: In women with multiple sclerosis, the researchers looked at how the T cell repertoire shifted as pregnancy progressed.

Libraries were constructed by the immunoSEQ multiplex PCR assay. TCRdb retrieved this table from immuneACCESS and kept in-frame rearrangements only. Not all clones are present; in checked studies, unresolved V genes account for under half, and no reason is known for the remainder. Counted in this sample were about 92,000 clones; almost 95% of them appeared once. The ten largest account for 2.2% of the sample. The germline V gene (reference sequence) specifies MNHNY as CDR1 and SVGAGI as CDR2. Inclusive of the bounding cysteine and phenylalanine, the CDR3 is 14 residues long. The DNA shown is the 42-base CDR3, in frame from base 1. A distance of 18 bases separates the germline ends of V and J, which lose 6 bases and 6 bases respectively.

The receptor was derived from a female donor with multiple sclerosis, enrolled in a pregnancy study. The V and J segments used are TRBV6-6 and TRBJ2-7; tentative D gene TRBD2, with 5 bases matching. Sample: peripheral blood, taken in the third trimester of pregnancy. The DNA sequence is given as TGTGCCAGCAGCCCAGCGGTTCAAAGGAGCGAGCAGTACTTC. Translation gives CASSPAVQRSEQYF.